This T cell receptor beta chain appears in the sequencing data of a study of OX40 agonist ivuxolimab in advanced cancers. About the study: Three patients, one with hepatocellular carcinoma and two with cutaneous melanoma, responded partially.

A few counts support this clone. The antigen is unknown. Findings and limits, study-wide: Near-lowest levels of clonal expansion characterized partial responders at 0.1-3.0 mg/kg. Expanded peripheral T cell antigen specificity was not determined.

Trimming took 0 bases from V and 0 from J, leaving 13 bases between them. The CDR3 has 17 amino acids. CDR1 is SGHNT and CDR2 is YYREEE in the germline V gene (reference sequence). Generated by immunoSEQ multiplex PCR, the TCRdb table keeps only in-frame clones and is missing some. The sample has 70,000 or so clones; 65% to 80% are singletons. Here the sequenced sample was CD4+ or CD8+ T cells sorted from blood, taken in a trial of the OX40 agonist ivuxolimab. The chain joins TRBV5-4 to TRBJ2-1; possible D gene TRBD1, 7 bases. The receptor's source is an adult with an advanced solid tumor such as melanoma, head and neck, liver or kidney cancer. The CDR3 DNA reads as TGTGCCAGCAGCTTGGGGGCAGGGGGACTCTCCTACAATGAGCAGTTCTTC. Amino acid sequence: CASSLGAGGLSYNEQFF.